The subject of this entry is one TCR beta chain. The antigen is unknown. The entry originates in a study of Ad26.COV2.S vaccination and SARS-CoV-2 variants. Treatment described: about 20 received Ad26.COV2.S at low or high dose, single or two shots; 5 received placebo; per-sample allocation not given. The samples were gathered on day 63 after the first injection of vaccine or placebo. Its platform was an Ad26 vector, and its expressed antigen was Wuhan-strain SARS-CoV-2 spike. Only in-frame clones appear in the TCRdb table, and some are missing; sequencing was by immunoSEQ multiplex PCR. The data show more than 300,000 clones, roughly 90% seen once. Findings and caveats of the study: Considerable breadth of spike-specific CD8+ and CD4+ T cell responses has reportedly been documented following vaccination. It was vaccine recipients, not placebo recipients, who had the higher spike-specific TCR breadth.

This TCR was sampled from a person aged 18 to 59 who received the Ad26.COV2.S COVID-19 vaccine or a placebo. Material: peripheral blood, obtained in a trial of Ad26.COV2.S vaccine versus placebo.

The CDR3 protein is CAISESGGLMGGSSDNEQFF. The CDR3 DNA is TGTGCCATCAGTGAGTCAGGGGGGCTGATGGGAGGTTCATCTGACAATGAGCAGTTCTTC. This chain joins TRBV10-3 and TRBJ2-1; D tentatively reads TRBD1 or TRBD2 (6 bases each). Trimming left V 0 bases short and J 5 bases short, with 26 bases between. The germline V gene encodes CDR1 ENHRY and CDR2 SYGVKD. The CDR3 length is 20 residues.